This T cell receptor beta chain was sequenced for a study of blood T cell repertoires in COVID-19. Produced via immunoSEQ multiplex PCR; TCRdb's table is partial and in-frame only. In the table there are 150,000 or so clones, 70% to 85% of which are singletons. V lost 0 bases, J lost 4 bases, and 8 bases stayed unmatched. CDR1 and CDR2 from the germline V gene are MNHEY and SVGEGT. The CDR3 has 17 residues. The sequence derives from a woman aged 80 or older with acute or convalescent COVID-19. The sample consisted of peripheral blood. J is TRBJ2-1 and V is TRBV6-2 or TRBV6-3, with TRBD2 identical over 8 bases. CDR3 residues: CASSYSREREFYNEQFF. The CDR3 region has the DNA TGTGCCAGCAGTTACTCGAGGGAGCGGGAGTTTTACAATGAGCAGTTCTTC.